What follows describes a single TCR beta chain. Method: immunoSEQ multiplex PCR; TCRdb's copy keeps in-frame clones and lacks some. This repertoire shows just under 90,000 clones, about 88% found once; its top ten account for 2.5% to 3.5%. This specimen belongs to a study of blood T cell repertoires in COVID-19. The sequence was obtained from a woman of 80 years or more with acute or convalescent COVID-19. Sample: peripheral blood.

CDR3 sequence reads: CATHRGAGRTF. DNA for the CDR3: TGTGCCACCCACAGGGGCGCCGGTCGGACCTTC. The chain uses TRBV28 and TRBJ1-2; TRBD1 agrees at 7 bases. V dropped 10 bases and J dropped 14; count of bases not matched to a gene: 13. This CDR3 is built from 11 residues. Germline CDR1 and CDR2: MDHEN and SYDVKM.